The 22 T cell receptor beta chains presented below share a single source sample, sequenced in a study of memory CD4+ T cells and cytomegalovirus serostatus (dated by TCRdb to between 2018 and 2021). Preparation of the library involved the immunoSEQ multiplex PCR assay. TCRdb took this table from immuneACCESS and kept in-frame rearrangements with V and J called. Such tables lack part of the clones; where checked against another copy, unresolved V genes explain under half of the gap, and the rest is unexplained. The sample yields tens of thousands of clones; over 65% were counted once. More than 1.5% of the sample comes from the top ten. Single viable CD3+CD4+CD8-CD45RO+ cells were sorted as memory CD4+ T cells on a FACSAria II. The sample was memory CD4+ T cells from blood. All receptors come from an adult in good health and CMV-seronegative.

The chain combines TRBV18 with TRBJ2-5; either TRBD1 or TRBD2 may fit D (5 bases each). Trimming left V 6 bases short and J 1 base short, with 9 bases between. Per the germline V gene, CDR1 is KGHSH and CDR2 is LQKENI. There are 13 residues in the CDR3. CDR3 bases: TGTGCCAGCTCCGGGACCCTCCAAGAGACCCAGTACTTC. It specifies CASSGTLQETQYF.

This chain uses TRBV6-6 with TRBJ1-2; TRBD1 is a possible D gene (5 bases). The CDR3 loop spans 13 amino acids. Germline assignment: CDR1 MNHNY and CDR2 SVGAGI (reference sequence). The V end lost 6 bases, the J end lost 4 bases, and 12 bases lay between the germline ends. The CDR3 region is CASSDQGLYGYTF. As DNA, the CDR3 is TGTGCCAGCAGCGACCAGGGCCTCTATGGCTACACCTTC.

By its share, this clone is medium-sized (0.01 to 0.1%). The CDR3 nucleotides read TGTGCCTGGGAGTCCCGAGGACTCGGCTATGGCTACACCTTC. Its translation: CAWESRGLGYGYTF. The chain carries TRBV30 and TRBJ1-2; D gene ambiguous. V lost 5 bases, J lost 4 bases, and 17 bases lay in between. CDR3 length: 14 amino acids. Germline V gene lookup returns CDR1 GTSNPN and CDR2 SVGIG (reference sequence).

This sequence joins TRBV5-4 and TRBJ1-1; 7 bases are shared with TRBD1. Germline lookup yields CDR1 SGHNT and CDR2 YYREEE (reference sequence). This CDR3 contains 15 residues. After removal of 5 bases from V and 4 bases from J, the junction contained 11 bases not matched to a gene. The CDR3 protein is CASRGEDREGTEAFF. The CDR3 DNA follows: TGTGCCAGCAGGGGGGAAGACAGGGAGGGCACTGAAGCTTTCTTT.

The chain uses TRBV10-3 and TRBJ2-2, with 7 bases aligning to TRBD1. CDR3 size: 14 residues. J was trimmed by 4 bases and V by 6 bases; bases with no gene match: 5. The germline V gene has CDR1 ENHRY and CDR2 SYGVKD. CDR3 in amino acids: CAIRPGQTTGELFF. CDR3 DNA sequence: TGTGCCATCAGACCGGGACAGACCACCGGGGAGCTGTTTTTT.

J is TRBJ2-1 and V is TRBV4-1, with D possibly TRBD2 on 6 matching bases. The CDR3 extends over 13 amino acids. V was trimmed by 5 bases and J by 10 bases, leaving 15 bases between them. The germline gives CDR1 MGHRA, CDR2 YSYEKL. CDR3: CASSTISAGEQFF. In DNA, the CDR3 is TGCGCCAGCAGCACAATCTCGGCGGGGGAGCAGTTCTTC.

This sequence joins TRBV30 and TRBJ1-1; TRBD1 agrees at 8 bases. Germline V lookup: CDR1 GTSNPN, CDR2 SVGIG (reference sequence). Trimming removed 2 bases from V and 3 bases from J; junction bases left unmatched: 8. This CDR3 spans 15 amino acids. The CDR3 sequence is CAWSPLGQGDTEAFF. In DNA, the CDR3 is TGTGCCTGGAGTCCCCTCGGACAGGGCGACACTGAAGCTTTCTTT. Full variable domain (rest looked up from reference TRBV30 and TRBJ1-1): SQTIHQWPATLVQPVGSPLSLECTVEGTSNPNLYWYRQAAGRGLQLLFYSVGIGQISSEVPQNLSASRPQDRQFILSSKKLLLSDSGFYLCAWSPLGQGDTEAFFGQGTRLTVV.

This sequence joins TRBV6-1 and TRBJ2-7; 9 bases line up with TRBD2. Germline CDR1 is MNHNS and CDR2 is SASEGT. V was clipped by 7 bases and J by 7 bases; unmatched bases: 11. The CDR3 runs to 14 residues. CDR3 bases: TGTGCCAGCACTAGGACTAGCGCCTACGAGGAGCAGTACTTC. It codes for CASTRTSAYEEQYF.

In its sample, this clone was seen once. The chain carries TRBV2 and TRBJ2-7; D remains ambiguous. Germline CDR1 and CDR2: SNHLY and FYNNEI. With 3 bases removed from V and 1 base from J, the gap between germline ends came to 7 bases. This CDR3 contains 13 residues. The CDR3 protein is CASSDGYSYEQYF. CDR3 DNA: TGTGCCAGCAGTGATGGGTATTCCTACGAGCAGTACTTC.

The chain couples TRBV5-1 to TRBJ2-1; 8 nucleotides match TRBD2. Germline values: CDR1 SGHRS, CDR2 YFSETQ. The trim removed 1 base at V and 6 bases at J, leaving 9 bases unmatched. The CDR3 is 16 residues long. The CDR3 nucleotides read TGCGCCAGCAGCTTGATCCCCAGCGGGGGCTCCAATGAGCAGTTCTTC. Protein product: CASSLIPSGGSNEQFF.

This clone was seen a single time. V is TRBV6-5 and J is TRBJ2-7; 10 nucleotides line up with TRBD1. CDR1 is MNHEY and CDR2 is SVGAGI in the germline V gene. V shed 5 bases, J shed 2 bases, and the junction held 3 bases outside the gene matches. The CDR3 is 14 amino acids. The CDR3 is CASSRGQGTYEQYF. The CDR3 nucleotides read TGTGCCAGCAGTAGGGGACAGGGGACCTACGAGCAGTACTTC.

J is TRBJ1-1 and V is TRBV29-1; maybe TRBD1 (5 bases). The CDR3 runs 14 residues. The V and J ends lost 6 bases and 5 bases respectively, with 19 bases between them. CDR1 is SQVTM and CDR2 is ANQGSEA in the germline V gene. The DNA of the CDR3 is TGCAGCGTAGCAAAACAGGTTACGTGGACTGAAGCTTTCTTT. Translated: CSVAKQVTWTEAFF.

J is TRBJ2-2 and V is TRBV19, with D possibly matching TRBD2 (5 bases). The CDR3 extends over 13 amino acids. CDR1 LNHDA and CDR2 SQIVND come from the germline V gene (reference sequence). Trimming stripped 6 bases from V and 4 bases from J, with 9 bases between. CDR3 sequence (DNA): TGTGCCAGTAGGCTAGGAGGCACCGGGGAGCTGTTTTTT. Protein sequence: CASRLGGTGELFF.

This clone has just a few counts. The CDR3 here is CASSASGTDLYEQYF. CDR3 bases: TGTGCCAGCAGTGCATCGGGGACGGACCTCTACGAGCAGTACTTC. V gene TRBV2 combines with J gene TRBJ2-7, with D tentatively TRBD1 or TRBD2 (5 bases each). V dropped 4 bases and J dropped 3 bases, with 16 bases sitting between them. The germline CDR1 and CDR2 sequences are SNHLY and FYNNEI. The CDR3 contains 15 residues.

The CDR3 loop is CASSGRGGQETQYF. CDR3 nucleotide sequence: TGTGCCAGCAGCGGGAGAGGGGGTCAAGAGACCCAGTACTTC. This sequence joins TRBV9 and TRBJ2-5; tentatively, D is TRBD1 (6 bases). The germline V and J ends were trimmed by 3 bases and 2 bases, with 11 bases remaining between them. In germline, CDR1 is SGDLS, CDR2 YYNGEE. The CDR3 is 14 residues long.

The V call is TRBV4-1, the J call TRBJ2-5; unclear D gene. The CDR3 sequence is 15 residues long. Trimming cost V 0 bases and J 5 bases, with 13 bases left between them. Germline V gene lookup returns CDR1 MGHRA and CDR2 YSYEKL. The CDR3 nucleotides read TGCGCCAGCAGCCAAGATAGAATTCCACGGGAGACCCAGTACTTC. Protein product: CASSQDRIPRETQYF.

The V call is TRBV28, the J call TRBJ1-4; tentative D call: TRBD1 (6 bases). This CDR3 spans 15 amino acids. Germline V CDR1 and CDR2: MDHEN, SYDVKM. Trimming took 3 bases from V and 8 from J, leaving 16 bases between them. The CDR3 protein is CASSFGAGAGEKLFF. The CDR3 DNA reads as TGTGCCAGCAGTTTTGGGGCAGGGGCAGGCGAAAAACTGTTTTTT.

J is TRBJ2-7 and V is TRBV6-6, with D maybe TRBD2 (6 bases). CDR3 length equals 14 residues. Germline CDR1 MNHNY, CDR2 SVGAGI (reference sequence). V dropped 2 bases and J dropped 5 bases, with 13 bases sitting between them. In DNA, the CDR3 is TGTGCCAGCAGTTACGCGGGGTTTGGGCACGAGCAGTACTTC. This sequence encodes CASSYAGFGHEQYF.

This clone is a singleton in its sample. The chain employs TRBV6-1 and TRBJ2-2; D might be TRBD1 or TRBD2, each matching 5 bases. V lost 2 bases, J lost 2 bases, and 12 bases lay in between. This CDR3 is 16 amino acids long. Germline V lookup: CDR1 MNHNS, CDR2 SASEGT. The CDR3 loop reads CASSERARDNTGELFF. The CDR3 bases are TGTGCCAGCAGTGAACGGGCCAGGGACAACACCGGGGAGCTGTTTTTT.

The chain is built from TRBV18 and TRBJ1-1, with TRBD1 matching 10 bases. V was pared by 3 bases and J by 2 bases, with 6 bases of the junction left unmatched. This CDR3 region has 16 residues. Germline V CDR1 and CDR2: KGHSH, LQKENI. The CDR3 bases are TGTGCCAGCTCACCGGGACAGGGGTTCACAAACACTGAAGCTTTCTTT. Amino acid sequence: CASSPGQGFTNTEAFF.

The rearrangement joins TRBV9 to TRBJ1-3, with D unclear. Trimming took 0 bases from V and 3 from J, leaving 7 bases between them. This CDR3 comprises 14 residues. Germline CDR1 SGDLS, CDR2 YYNGEE. The CDR3 protein is CASSVETIGNTIYF. The CDR3 DNA reads as TGTGCCAGCAGCGTAGAGACCATTGGAAACACCATATATTTT.

This chain links TRBV5-1 with TRBJ1-3; D is unresolved. In germline, CDR1 is SGHRS, CDR2 YFSETQ. CDR3 size: 13 residues. The V gene lost 2 bases and the J gene lost 4 bases, with 7 bases spanning the gap. CDR3 DNA: TGCGCCAGCAGCTTCGGAGAGGGAAACACCATATATTTT. Translated, it gives CASSFGEGNTIYF. The variable domain in full, completed from reference TRBV5-1 and TRBJ1-3, reads KAGVTQTPRYLIKTRGQQVTLSCSPISGHRSVSWYQQTPGQGLQFLFEYFSETQRNKGNFPGRFSGRQFSNSRSEMNVSTLELGDSALYLCASSFGEGNTIYFGEGSWLTVV.